Described below is a single T cell receptor (beta chain) sequence and its context. The antigen is undetermined. This sample is part of a study of T cells in Graves' hyperthyroidism and ophthalmopathy. The study, taken as a whole, reports: Ophthalmopathy was identified by the model a median around 6.9 months ahead of onset.

Amplification of TCR beta CDR3 regions used RNA as the template. First-round RT-PCR with HTBI primers amplified the TCR CDR3 region. TCRdb redid the calling of the multiplex PCR reads with MiXCR, one entry per CDR3 protein. The profile shows 600,000 or so distinct CDR3 sequences, just over 45% of them singletons. Those patients with uncontrolled infection, other autoimmune disease, pregnancy or lactation were excluded. Germline CDR1 is SQVTM and CDR2 is ANQGSEA. CDR3 size: 14 residues. The V end was cut by 1 base, the J end by 2 bases, with 12 bases between. This sequence joins TRBV29-1 and TRBJ2-7, with a possible D match to TRBD2 (5 bases). This sequence was found in a woman between 18 and 29 years old with Graves' hyperthyroidism. The sample taken for sequencing was peripheral blood or thyroid tissue (not recorded which). The DNA of the CDR3 is TGCAGCGTTGAAGGTTACCTAGCCACCTACGAGCAGTACTTC. Translating gives CSVEGYLATYEQYF.